A selection of T cell receptor beta chains follows, all from one sample in a study of blood T cells in healthy people across ages. TCRdb re-called the 5' RACE reads through MiXCR, storing one row per CDR3 protein. The table has 1.5 million to 2 million distinct CDR3 sequences, over 25% seen once; the top ten hold 7.7%. Specimen: blood. The receptor set was obtained from a woman in her twenties or thirties in good health. The CDR3 runs from the conserved cysteine through the conserved F or W. The D gene is left open where the match is weak. A clone size is listed for some rows: how often the clone was seen (once, few, many), or a class if it is expanded.

>TRBV29-1|many|NA|TRBJ2-7
TGCAGCGCACTCCGGGACTCTCAATACGAGCAGTACTTC
CSALRDSQYEQYF
>TRBV4-1|many|TRBD2|TRBJ2-7
TGCGCCAGCAGCCCAACTAGCGGGGGGCCCTACGAGCAGTACTTC
CASSPTSGGPYEQYF
>TRBV6-5|NA|NA|TRBJ1-3
TGTGCCATTCAGGAGCCTGGAAACACCATATATTTT
CAIQEPGNTIYF
>TRBV20-1|many|TRBD2|TRBJ2-7
TGCAGTGCTAGGGGGACTAGCGGGAGAGGGGGTTCCTACGAGCAGTACTTC
CSARGTSGRGGSYEQYF
>TRBV4-1|many|NA|TRBJ1-6
TGCGCCAGCAGCCAAGACAGGGGAGGCTCACCCCTCCACTTT
CASSQDRGGSPLHF
>TRBV10-3|few|NA|TRBJ1-5
TGTGCCATCAACCAGGGAGGCAATCAGCCCCAGCATTTT
CAINQGGNQPQHF
>TRBV10-3|few|NA|TRBJ2-5
TGTGCCATCAGCGGGGCGGGGGAGACCCAGTACTTC
CAISGAGETQYF
>TRBV14|NA|TRBD2|TRBJ2-3
TGTGCCAGCACTCCTAGCGGGGCGGGCACAGATACGCAGTATTTT
CASTPSGAGTDTQYF
>TRBV25-1|NA|TRBD2|TRBJ2-5
TGTGCCAGCAGCGGACTAGCGGACGAAGAGACCCAGTACTTC
CASSGLADEETQYF
>TRBV10-3|NA|NA|TRBJ2-7
TGTGCCATCAGCGGGAGAGGGACCTACGAGCAGTACTTC
CAISGRGTYEQYF
>TRBV9|many|TRBD1|TRBJ1-2
TGTGCCAGCAGGGCCGGGACAGGGCGGTTTGGGAACTATGGCTACACCTTC
CASRAGTGRFGNYGYTF
>TRBV25-1|NA|NA|TRBJ2-3
TGCGCCAGCAGTCAGAGGGGGTCAGATACGCAGTATTTT
CASSQRGSDTQYF
>TRBV4-1|few|NA|TRBJ1-5
TGCGCCAGCAGCCAAGGCCAGTCAGATGGTCAGCCCCAGCATTTT
CASSQGQSDGQPQHF
>TRBV7-2|few|NA|TRBJ2-1
TGTACCAGCAGCTTGGACAGCGGAGGATCAAATGAGCAGTTCTTC
CTSSLDSGGSNEQFF
>TRBV20-1|NA|NA|TRBJ2-6
TGCAGTGCCGAAGATCGGGAATCTGGGGCCAACGTCCTGACTTTC
CSAEDRESGANVLTF
>TRBV6-1|NA|NA|TRBJ1-5
TGTGCCAGCAATCCCGGGCCCGGCAATCAGCCCCAGCATTTT
CASNPGPGNQPQHF
>TRBV3-1|few|NA|TRBJ2-7
TGTGCCAGCAGCCAAGATAGCAGGGGCTCCTACGAGCAGTACTTC
CASSQDSRGSYEQYF
>TRBV11-2|NA|NA|TRBJ2-2
TGTGCCAGCAGCTTACGCCTCACGGCTTTCGCGAACACCGGGGAGCTGTTTTTT
CASSLRLTAFANTGELFF
>TRBV7-2|NA|TRBD2|TRBJ2-1
TGTGCCAGCAGCTTAAGTCGGGGGGGCCGACAGTTCTTC
CASSLSRGGRQFF
>TRBV29-1|NA|NA|TRBJ2-1
TGCAGCGTCAATGAGGTCGAGCTAGACAATGAGCAGTTCTTC
CSVNEVELDNEQFF
>TRBV12-3/TRBV12-4|NA|NA|TRBJ2-1
TGTGCCAGCAGTTTGTCCCTTTACGGGGGTGTCAATGAGCAGTTCTTC
CASSLSLYGGVNEQFF
>TRBV7-2|NA|TRBD2|TRBJ2-7
TGTGCCAGCAGCGGTACCTCCAGCGGGAGTTACAACGAGCAGTACTTC
CASSGTSSGSYNEQYF
>TRBV12-3/TRBV12-4|many|TRBD1|TRBJ1-4
TGTGCCAGCAGAACCGGGACAGGGAGTGAAAAACTGTTTTTT
CASRTGTGSEKLFF
>TRBV29-1|many|NA|TRBJ2-7
TGCAGCGTTGCGGCAGGGAGAATCGCCTACGAGCAGTACTTC
CSVAAGRIAYEQYF
>TRBV4-3|many|TRBD2|TRBJ2-7
TGCGCCAGCAGCCAAGATAGCGGGGGTTCCTCTTACGAGCAGTACTTC
CASSQDSGGSSYEQYF
>TRBV7-9|few|NA|TRBJ1-2
TGTGCCAGCAGCCTTGGACCCATCAGAGGGGACGGCTACACCTTC
CASSLGPIRGDGYTF
>TRBV7-2|few|TRBD2|TRBJ2-1
TGTGCCAGCAGCTTCAGCGGGAGTGTTGAGCAGTTCTTC
CASSFSGSVEQFF
>TRBV28|NA|NA|TRBJ2-7
TGTGCCAACAGTTTAGTTTCGGCAGGGAGAGAATACGAGCAGTACTTC
CANSLVSAGREYEQYF
>TRBV28|many|TRBD2|TRBJ2-7
TGTGCCAGCAGTTCTAGCGGGGGGGGAACCTACGAGCAGTACTTC
CASSSSGGGTYEQYF
>TRBV29-1|many|TRBD1|TRBJ1-2
TGCAGCGCCCCGACAGGGCTCGGCTACACCTTC
CSAPTGLGYTF
>TRBV6-2/TRBV6-3|NA|NA|TRBJ2-7
TGTGCCAGCAGTTACCCGGGAGTGAGCGAGCAGTACTTC
CASSYPGVSEQYF
>TRBV12-3/TRBV12-4|NA|NA|TRBJ1-1
TGTGCCAGCAGTCTTGAGTTGGCAAACACTGAAGCTTTCTTT
CASSLELANTEAFF
>TRBV7-2|few|NA|TRBJ1-1
TGTGCCAGCAGCTTAGGCTTGGGGGCTGGGGGCACTGAAGCTTTCTTT
CASSLGLGAGGTEAFF
>TRBV14|many|NA|TRBJ1-2
TGTGCCAGCAGCCAAGGTCTTAACTATGGCTACACCTTC
CASSQGLNYGYTF
>TRBV28|NA|NA|TRBJ2-1
TGTGCCAGCAGTGACCCCTTAGCAACCTCCTACAATGAGCAGTTCTTC
CASSDPLATSYNEQFF
>TRBV5-1|few|TRBD1|TRBJ1-4
TGCGCCAGCACCAGGGGGGATAATAAAGGTGAAAAACGGTTTTTT
CASTRGDNKGEKRFF
>TRBV7-2|NA|TRBD2|TRBJ2-1
TGTGCCAGCTCCTCGGGCGGGCGGGGGTCATACAATGAGCAGTTCTTC
CASSSGGRGSYNEQFF
>TRBV6-5|NA|NA|TRBJ2-1
TGTGCCAGCAGTTACGGACAGCCCAATGAGCAGTTCTTC
CASSYGQPNEQFF
>TRBV11-2|many|NA|TRBJ2-3
TGTGCCAGCAGCCCAGTAGCAGGGAAGGGTACGCAGTATTTT
CASSPVAGKGTQYF
>TRBV12-3/TRBV12-4|few|TRBD1|TRBJ1-1
TGTGCCAGCACCGGACAGGTGCTGACTGAAGCTTTCTTT
CASTGQVLTEAFF
>TRBV21-1|few|NA|TRBJ2-7
TGTGCCAGCAGCAAAGAAAGCACGGAGAGCTCCTACGAGCAGTACTTC
CASSKESTESSYEQYF
>TRBV20-1|NA|NA|TRBJ2-5
TGCAGTGCTCCCGGGAGCTCGGAAGAGACCCAGTACTTC
CSAPGSSEETQYF
>TRBV7-2|NA|TRBD1|TRBJ2-1
TGTGCCAGCAGCGACGGGACAGGGTATGGTAATGAGCAGTTCTTC
CASSDGTGYGNEQFF
>TRBV28|NA|NA|TRBJ1-5
TGTACCAGCAGTGGGGGCAGGGGCCGCAATCAGCCCCAGCATTTT
CTSSGGRGRNQPQHF
>TRBV29-1|NA|NA|TRBJ1-4
TGCAGCGTTGAGGCCAGTCTGGGTGAAAAACTGTTTTTT
CSVEASLGEKLFF
>TRBV25-1|many|NA|TRBJ2-5
TGTGCCAGCAGTGAGAGTCGGGGGCTGGGAGAGACCCAGTACTTC
CASSESRGLGETQYF
>TRBV28|many|NA|TRBJ1-2
TGTGCCAGCGCTTCCCCCGTCTATGGCTACACCTTC
CASASPVYGYTF
>TRBV2|NA|TRBD2|TRBJ2-1
TGTGCCAGCGGCGTAATAGCGGGAGTTGGCGAGCAGTTCTTC
CASGVIAGVGEQFF
>TRBV12-3/TRBV12-4|few|NA|TRBJ2-1
TGTGCCAGCAGTTTAGAGGCCCCCCCGAGGGGCGAGCAGTTCTTC
CASSLEAPPRGEQFF
>TRBV4-3|many|NA|TRBJ2-1
TGCGCCAGCAGCCAAGGATTCTCAGAATACAATGAGCAGTTCTTC
CASSQGFSEYNEQFF
>TRBV20-1|few|TRBD2|TRBJ2-1
TGCAGTGCCGGCTCCCGGCGGGGGGGAAACAATGAGCAGTTCTTC
CSAGSRRGGNNEQFF
>TRBV18|NA|TRBD2|TRBJ2-7
TGTGTCAGCTCACTCGGGACTAGCGGGGTATCCTACGAGCAGTACTTC
CVSSLGTSGVSYEQYF
>TRBV28|NA|TRBD1|TRBJ2-7
TGTGCCAGCAGTTTAGACAGGGGATCCGTTGGTTCCTACGAGCAGTACTTC
CASSLDRGSVGSYEQYF
>TRBV29-1|few|NA|TRBJ2-5
TGCAGCGTTGAGTCAGGGGGGGAGACCCAGTACTTC
CSVESGGETQYF
>TRBV12-3/TRBV12-4|few|TRBD1|TRBJ2-4
TGTGCCAGCAGTTTCGGGACAGGGCCCGTAGGCAAAAACATTCAGTACTTC
CASSFGTGPVGKNIQYF